These 26 T cell receptor beta chains share one sample of origin, sequenced in a study. TCRdb recomputed calls from the RT-PCR reads with MiXCR, one row per CDR3 protein. Of hundreds of thousands of distinct CDR3 sequences detected, 14% appear once; the ten largest clones hold about 3.6%. Sequenced sample: memory CD4+ T cells from blood. All receptors come from a female donor in good health, serving as a healthy control.

This rearrangement joins TRBV27 to TRBJ2-3, with D tentatively TRBD1 (5 bases). Germline V gene lookup returns CDR1 MNHEY and CDR2 SMNVEV (reference sequence). Trimming left V 7 bases short and J 5 bases short, with 19 bases between. The CDR3 runs 15 residues. In nucleotides, the CDR3 is TGTGCCAGCACCCCCGTCGGCAGGGTTTTAGATACGCAGTATTTT. It is translated as CASTPVGRVLDTQYF.

This clonotype appeared many times. This chain links TRBV7-2 with TRBJ1-1; 9 bases are shared with TRBD1. The CDR3 sequence is 18 residues long. J was trimmed by 2 bases and V by 6 bases; bases with no gene match: 16. Germline V CDR1 and CDR2: SGHTA, FQGNSA. CDR3 in amino acids: CASSSAVDRGVFNTEAFF. The CDR3 bases are TGTGCCAGCAGTTCCGCCGTCGACAGGGGGGTGTTTAACACTGAAGCTTTCTTT. Filled out from reference TRBV7-2 and TRBJ1-1, the complete variable domain reads GAGVSQSPSNKVTEKGKDVELRCDPISGHTALYWYRQSLGQGLEFLIYFQGNSAPDKSGLPSDRFSAERTGGSVSTLTIQRTQQEDSAVYLCASSSAVDRGVFNTEAFFGQGTRLTVV.

This clonotype was seen more than once but under ten times. The V gene is TRBV4-3, the J gene TRBJ2-1; 7 nucleotides align to TRBD2. The germline gives CDR1 LGHNA, CDR2 YSLEER. The CDR3 covers 15 residues. V was pared by 1 base and J by 5 bases, with 5 bases of the junction left unmatched. For the CDR3, the DNA is TGCGCCAGCAGCCAAGGGGCTAGCGGTAACAATGAGCAGTTCTTC. This translates into CASSQGASGNNEQFF.

The table lists this clonotype with a few counts. The chain is built from TRBV10-3 and TRBJ2-1, with TRBD1 matching 7 bases. V was pared by 4 bases and J by 2 bases, with 5 bases of the junction left unmatched. The CDR3 sequence is 15 residues long. The V gene's germline CDR1 is ENHRY and CDR2 SYGVKD. CDR3 in DNA: TGTGCCATCAGTGGGGACAGCCGTCCCTACAATGAGCAGTTCTTC. Its protein is CAISGDSRPYNEQFF.

The CDR3 loop is CASSVGGQGDNSPLHF. The DNA for the CDR3 is TGTGCCAGCAGCGTAGGGGGACAGGGGGATAATTCACCCCTCCACTTT. The V call is TRBV9, the J call TRBJ1-6; TRBD1 matches at 11 bases. The germline CDR1 and CDR2 sequences are SGDLS and YYNGEE. V shed 0 bases, J shed 5 bases, and the junction held 1 base outside the gene matches. CDR3 length: 16 amino acids.

This clonotype was seen a few times. V is TRBV7-3 and J is TRBJ1-2; D gene ambiguous. With 5 bases removed from V and 3 bases from J, the gap between germline ends came to 16 bases. Germline CDR1 reads SGHTA; CDR2 reads FQGTGA. The CDR3 covers 15 residues. DNA of the CDR3: TGTGCCAGCAGCCGAACGGGGAGAGAGGACTATGGCTACACCTTC. Translated, it gives CASSRTGREDYGYTF.

The J gene is TRBJ2-1, the V gene TRBV5-1; 8 bases line up with TRBD1. This CDR3 spans 15 amino acids. CDR1 and CDR2 from the germline V gene are SGHRS and YFSETQ. V dropped 5 bases and J dropped 9; count of bases not matched to a gene: 13. The CDR3 loop is CASRVRTGTGGEQFF. The CDR3 region has the DNA TGCGCCAGCAGGGTGAGGACAGGGACTGGCGGTGAGCAGTTCTTC.

This clonotype turned up a few times. This rearrangement joins TRBV12-3 or TRBV12-4 to TRBJ1-2, with a tentative D call TRBD1 (6 bases). V was clipped by 5 bases and J by 4 bases, with 14 bases between them. CDR3 length: 14 residues. The CDR3 is CASSQLQGSYGYTF. CDR3 nucleotide sequence: TGTGCCAGCAGTCAACTACAGGGTTCCTATGGCTACACCTTC.

This clonotype has a count of ten or more. This sequence joins TRBV4-1 and TRBJ2-3, with 8 nucleotides matching TRBD1. CDR1 MGHRA and CDR2 YSYEKL come from the germline V gene. V dropped 3 bases and J dropped 1; count of bases not matched to a gene: 6. This CDR3 comprises 16 residues. The CDR3 bases are TGCGCCAGCAGCCAGAGTGACAGGGGCGGCACAGATACGCAGTATTTT. Translated: CASSQSDRGGTDTQYF.

The gene calls are TRBV20-1 and TRBJ1-1, with no clear D. Germline V gives CDR1 DFQATT, CDR2 SNEGSKA (reference sequence). The CDR3 is made up of 14 amino acids. V lost 4 bases, J lost 4 bases, and 16 bases lay in between. As DNA, the CDR3 is TGCAGTGCTACGGGGTCTCGGATTGGCACTGAAGCTTTCTTT. Translating gives CSATGSRIGTEAFF.

In its sample, this clonotype was seen a few times. The chain's CDR3 is CASSEVPTGNTIYF. The CDR3 region has the DNA TGTGCCAGCAGTGAAGTTCCTACTGGAAACACCATATATTTT. The chain combines TRBV2 with TRBJ1-3; no firm D call. Germline V gene data show CDR1 as SNHLY and CDR2 as FYNNEI. The CDR3 consists of 14 residues. Trimming removed 1 base from V and 2 bases from J, with 6 bases in between.

This rearrangement joins TRBV20-1 to TRBJ2-1, with D hard to call. Per germline, CDR1 DFQATT and CDR2 SNEGSKA (reference sequence). The CDR3 covers 11 residues. V lost 3 bases and J lost 9, with 9 bases in between. The CDR3: CSASRTREQFF. The CDR3 nucleotides read TGCAGTGCTAGTAGGACGCGTGAGCAGTTCTTC.

This clonotype was seen only a few times. The V gene is TRBV20-1, the J gene TRBJ2-3; 11 nucleotides agree with TRBD2. Unmatched junction bases numbered 3, after V lost 1 base and J lost 6 bases. From germline, CDR1 is DFQATT and CDR2 SNEGSKA (reference sequence). The CDR3 runs 14 residues. CDR3 loop: CSARVTSGKDTQYF. The CDR3 DNA reads TGCAGTGCTAGAGTGACTAGCGGGAAGGATACGCAGTATTTT.

The genes are TRBV7-9 and TRBJ2-7; D is perhaps TRBD1 (7 bases). This CDR3 has 14 residues. Trimming left V 6 bases short and J 12 bases short, with 24 bases between. Germline loops: CDR1 SEHNR, CDR2 FQNEAQ (reference sequence). The CDR3 nucleotides are TGTGCCAGCAGTTCACAGGGGACTCCGGTTCAGTGGTACTTC. The encoded protein is CASSSQGTPVQWYF.

This clonotype was seen more than once but under ten times. The rearrangement joins TRBV20-1 to TRBJ1-5; D not resolved. V was cut by 3 bases and J by 0 bases, with 9 bases left in between. The CDR3 is 14 residues long. In germline, CDR1 is DFQATT, CDR2 SNEGSKA (reference sequence). Here the CDR3 DNA reads TGCAGTGCTAGCGCGGCCGCTAGCAATCAGCCCCAGCATTTT. Amino acids: CSASAAASNQPQHF.

This sequence joins TRBV7-9 and TRBJ1-6; 8 bases line up with TRBD1. Germline CDR1 and CDR2: SEHNR and FQNEAQ (reference sequence). V lost 6 bases and J lost 6; bases outside the gene matches: 10. The CDR3 is made up of 16 amino acids. CDR3 DNA sequence: TGTGCCAGCAGTTTACCGGGACAGGAAATTAATTCACCCCTCCACTTT. The encoded protein is CASSLPGQEINSPLHF.

There are a few counts of this clonotype. The rearrangement uses TRBV5-1 and TRBJ1-2, with unresolved D. V was cut by 0 bases and J by 6 bases, with 9 bases left in between. CDR1 SGHRS and CDR2 YFSETQ come from the germline V gene. The CDR3 has 13 residues. The CDR3 DNA follows: TGCGCCAGCAGCTTGGAACGCACGCATGGCTACACCTTC. Translation gives CASSLERTHGYTF.

V gene TRBV20-1 combines with J gene TRBJ2-3; 10 nucleotides align to TRBD2. V lost 3 bases to trimming and J lost 4 bases; unmatched junction nucleotides: 10. The CDR3 covers 16 residues. Germline V gene data show CDR1 as DFQATT and CDR2 as SNEGSKA (reference sequence). The CDR3 region has the DNA TGCAGTGCTAGGGGGTCTCTAGCGGGGGCTCCAGATACGCAGTATTTT. This gives the protein CSARGSLAGAPDTQYF.

This clonotype was detected only a few times. This rearrangement joins TRBV25-1 to TRBJ2-7, with D unresolved. V was clipped by 4 bases and J by 5 bases, with 21 bases between them. CDR1 is MGHDK, CDR2 SYGVNS, per germline. The CDR3 extends over 16 amino acids. CDR3 sequence (DNA): TGTGCCAGCAGTGTTGGTGGCAGCTCTTTTGGCGACGAGCAGTACTTC. This translates into CASSVGGSSFGDEQYF.

This chain links TRBV10-3 with TRBJ1-1; perhaps TRBD1 as D (5 bases). The length of the CDR3 is 14 residues. Germline CDR1 and CDR2: ENHRY and SYGVKD. Trimming took off 3 bases at V and 3 bases at J, with 11 bases between the two ends. The chain's CDR3 is CAISEKGSDTEAFF. The DNA for the CDR3 is TGTGCCATCAGTGAAAAGGGGTCGGACACTGAAGCTTTCTTT.

A few counts support this clonotype. This chain uses TRBV29-1 with TRBJ2-7; 12 nucleotides agree with TRBD2. The CDR3 has 14 amino acids. Trimming cost V 8 bases and J 5 bases; bases outside gene matches: 10. Germline V gene lookup returns CDR1 SQVTM and CDR2 ANQGSEA. The CDR3: CSYMTSGSANEQYF. CDR3 bases: TGCAGCTATATGACTAGCGGGAGCGCAAACGAGCAGTACTTC.

This clonotype was seen a handful of times. The CDR3 DNA reads TGCAGTGCTAGAGGGGGGAGGAACACGGAGACCCAGTACTTC. Its translation: CSARGGRNTETQYF. V gene TRBV20-1 combines with J gene TRBJ2-5, with D tentatively TRBD2 (6 bases). CDR3 length: 14 residues. Looked up from germline, CDR1 is DFQATT and CDR2 is SNEGSKA (reference sequence). V was pared by 1 base and J by 5 bases, with 14 bases between.

This clonotype has only a few counts. The chain recombines TRBV7-3 with TRBJ2-3; D not resolved. Per germline, CDR1 SGHTA and CDR2 FQGTGA. This CDR3 contains 14 residues. The V end lost 5 bases, the J end lost 2 bases, and 11 bases lay between the germline ends. Here the CDR3 reads CASSPGRNTDTQYF. The DNA of the CDR3 is TGTGCCAGCAGCCCAGGACGAAACACAGATACGCAGTATTTT.

CDR3 amino acids: CASSVRITGDPGELFF. DNA of the CDR3: TGTGCCAGCAGCGTTCGTATTACAGGGGACCCCGGGGAGCTGTTTTTT. The V gene is TRBV4-2, the J gene TRBJ2-2; 7 bases align to TRBD1. The CDR3 has 16 residues. Germline loops: CDR1 LGHNA, CDR2 YNFKEQ. V lost 5 bases, J lost 6 bases, and 12 bases stayed unmatched.

The chain uses TRBV20-1 and TRBJ2-1; 11 bases fit TRBD2. The CDR3 consists of 15 residues. The germline V gene encodes CDR1 DFQATT and CDR2 SNEGSKA (reference sequence). V lost 3 bases, J lost 8 bases, and 9 bases stayed unmatched. CDR3 sequence: CSARETSGRLYEQFF. CDR3 DNA: TGCAGTGCTAGGGAAACTAGCGGGAGATTGTATGAGCAGTTCTTC.

Ten or more counts support this clonotype. This chain connects TRBV10-3 to TRBJ2-5; D remains ambiguous. The CDR3 has 11 amino acids. Germline values: CDR1 ENHRY, CDR2 SYGVKD. V shed 4 bases and J shed 4 bases, with 4 bases lying between them. CDR3 nucleotide sequence: TGTGCCATCAGTGTATTAGAGACCCAGTACTTC. Protein sequence: CAISVLETQYF.